This T cell receptor (beta chain) was captured by sequencing in a study of blood T cell repertoires in COVID-19. Study overall: Sites in the United States, Italy and Spain provided acute and convalescent COVID-19 samples. PBMCs, B-cell-depleted T cells, or T cells provided the cDNA or gDNA that made up the material.

Germline CDR1 and CDR2: MNHEY and SMNVEV (reference sequence). The trim removed 6 bases at V and 6 bases at J, leaving 9 bases unmatched. This CDR3 contains 15 residues. In the authors' workflow: Nucleated cell number was recorded as an estimate derived from reference gene primer amplification. Profiled with immunoSEQ multiplex PCR; TCRdb holds only in-frame clones, not every one. The V and J calls and clone size come from that table; D and trimming were worked out from the DNA. The sample shows about 180,000 clones, approximately 88% of them seen only once. The chain couples TRBV27 to TRBJ2-1, with TRBD2 identical over 9 bases. Source material: peripheral blood. This sequence originates from a woman in her 30s with acute or convalescent COVID-19. This chain's CDR3 is CASRQGGGRANEQFF. DNA of the CDR3: TGTGCCAGCAGACAGGGTGGCGGGAGGGCCAATGAGCAGTTCTTC.